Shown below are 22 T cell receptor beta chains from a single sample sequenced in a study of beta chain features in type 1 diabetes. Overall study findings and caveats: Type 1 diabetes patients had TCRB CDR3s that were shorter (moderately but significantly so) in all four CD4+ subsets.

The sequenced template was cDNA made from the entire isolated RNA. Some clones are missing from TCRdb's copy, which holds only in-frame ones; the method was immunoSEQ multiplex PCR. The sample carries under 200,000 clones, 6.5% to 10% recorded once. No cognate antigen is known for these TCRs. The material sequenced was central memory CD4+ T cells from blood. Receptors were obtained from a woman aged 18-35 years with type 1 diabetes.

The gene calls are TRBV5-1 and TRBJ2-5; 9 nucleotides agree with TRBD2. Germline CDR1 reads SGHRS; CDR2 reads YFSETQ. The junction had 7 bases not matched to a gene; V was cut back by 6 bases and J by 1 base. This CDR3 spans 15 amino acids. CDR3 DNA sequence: TGCGCCAGCAAGGTCACTAGCGGGTCCCAAGAGACCCAGTACTTC. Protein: CASKVTSGSQETQYF.

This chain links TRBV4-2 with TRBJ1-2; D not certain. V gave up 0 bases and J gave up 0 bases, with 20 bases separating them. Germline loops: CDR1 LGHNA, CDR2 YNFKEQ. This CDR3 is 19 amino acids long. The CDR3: CASSQEIRRVERSNYGYTF. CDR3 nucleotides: TGTGCCAGCAGCCAAGAAATAAGGAGGGTGGAGAGGTCTAACTATGGCTACACCTTC.

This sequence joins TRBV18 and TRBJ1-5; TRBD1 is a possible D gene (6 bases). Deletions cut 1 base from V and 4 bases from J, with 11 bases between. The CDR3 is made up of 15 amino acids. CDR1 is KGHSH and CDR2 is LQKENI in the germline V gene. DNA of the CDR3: TGTGCCAGCTCACCACGGTCAGGGGATAATCAGCCCCAGCATTTT. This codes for CASSPRSGDNQPQHF.

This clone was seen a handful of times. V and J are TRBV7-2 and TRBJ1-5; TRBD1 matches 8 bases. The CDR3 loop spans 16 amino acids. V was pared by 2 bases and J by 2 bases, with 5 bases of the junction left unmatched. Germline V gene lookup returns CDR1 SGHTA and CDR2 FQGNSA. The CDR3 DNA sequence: TGTGCCAGCAGCTTATTTCAGACAGGGGGCAATCAGCCCCAGCATTTT. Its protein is CASSLFQTGGNQPQHF.

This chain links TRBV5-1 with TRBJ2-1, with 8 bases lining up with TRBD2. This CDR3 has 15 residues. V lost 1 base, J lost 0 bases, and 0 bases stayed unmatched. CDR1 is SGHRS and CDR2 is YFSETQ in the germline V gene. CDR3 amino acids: CASSLSGSSYNEQFF. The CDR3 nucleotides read TGCGCCAGCAGCTTGAGCGGGAGCTCCTACAATGAGCAGTTCTTC. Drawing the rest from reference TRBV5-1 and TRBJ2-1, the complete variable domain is KAGVTQTPRYLIKTRGQQVTLSCSPISGHRSVSWYQQTPGQGLQFLFEYFSETQRNKGNFPGRFSGRQFSNSRSEMNVSTLELGDSALYLCASSLSGSSYNEQFFGPGTRLTVL.

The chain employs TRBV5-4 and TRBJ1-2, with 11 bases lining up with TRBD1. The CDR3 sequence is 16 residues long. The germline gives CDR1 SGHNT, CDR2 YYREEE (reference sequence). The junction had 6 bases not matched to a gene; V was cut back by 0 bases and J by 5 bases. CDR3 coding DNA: TGTGCCAGCAGCTTGGCTGGGGACAGGGGGGAATATGGCTACACCTTC. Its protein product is CASSLAGDRGEYGYTF.

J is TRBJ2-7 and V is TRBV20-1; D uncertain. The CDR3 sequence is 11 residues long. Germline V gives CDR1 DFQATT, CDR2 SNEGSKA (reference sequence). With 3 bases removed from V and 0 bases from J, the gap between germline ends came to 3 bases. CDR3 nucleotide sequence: TGCAGTGCTAGCTCCTCCTACGAGCAGTACTTC. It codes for CSASSSYEQYF.

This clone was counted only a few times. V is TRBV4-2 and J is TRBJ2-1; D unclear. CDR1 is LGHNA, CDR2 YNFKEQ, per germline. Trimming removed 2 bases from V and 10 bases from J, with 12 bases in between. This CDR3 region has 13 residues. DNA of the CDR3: TGTGCCAGCAGCCAACTAAAACCTTCCGAGCAGTTCTTC. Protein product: CASSQLKPSEQFF.

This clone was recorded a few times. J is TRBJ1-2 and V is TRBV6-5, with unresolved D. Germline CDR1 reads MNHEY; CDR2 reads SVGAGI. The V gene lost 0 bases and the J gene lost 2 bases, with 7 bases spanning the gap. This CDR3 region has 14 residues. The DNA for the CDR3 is TGTGCCAGCAGTTACTCGAGTCCCAACTATGGCTACACCTTC. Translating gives CASSYSSPNYGYTF.

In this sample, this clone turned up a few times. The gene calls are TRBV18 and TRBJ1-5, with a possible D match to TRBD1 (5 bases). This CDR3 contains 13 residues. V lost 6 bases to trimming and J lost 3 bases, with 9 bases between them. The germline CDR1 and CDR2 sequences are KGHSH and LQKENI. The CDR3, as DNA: TGTGCCAGCTCCCGGGACTACAATCAGCCCCAGCATTTT. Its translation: CASSRDYNQPQHF.

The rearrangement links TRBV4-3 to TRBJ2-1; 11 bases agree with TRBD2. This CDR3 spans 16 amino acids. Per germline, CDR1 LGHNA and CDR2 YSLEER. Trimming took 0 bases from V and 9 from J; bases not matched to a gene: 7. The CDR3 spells CASSQDHLAGGREQFF. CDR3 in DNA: TGCGCCAGCAGCCAAGACCATTTAGCGGGGGGGCGTGAGCAGTTCTTC.

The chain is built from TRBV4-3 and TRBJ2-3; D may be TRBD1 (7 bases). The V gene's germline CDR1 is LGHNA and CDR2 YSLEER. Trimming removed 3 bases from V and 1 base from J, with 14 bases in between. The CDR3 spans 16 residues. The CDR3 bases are TGCGCCAGCAGCCAGGCGGGACAGTTGGGCACAGATACGCAGTATTTT. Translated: CASSQAGQLGTDTQYF.

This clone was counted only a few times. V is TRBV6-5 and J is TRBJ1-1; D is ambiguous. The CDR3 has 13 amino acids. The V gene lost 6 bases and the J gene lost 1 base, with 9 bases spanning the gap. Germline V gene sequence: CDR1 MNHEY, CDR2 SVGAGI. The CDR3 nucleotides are TGTGCCAGCAGAGGCAGGTCGAACACTGAAGCTTTCTTT. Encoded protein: CASRGRSNTEAFF.

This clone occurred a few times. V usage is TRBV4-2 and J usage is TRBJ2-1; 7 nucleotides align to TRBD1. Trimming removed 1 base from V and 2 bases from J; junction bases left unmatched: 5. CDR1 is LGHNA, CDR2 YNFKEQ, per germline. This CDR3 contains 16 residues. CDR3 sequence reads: CASSQAGGSAYNEQFF. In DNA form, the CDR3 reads TGTGCCAGCAGCCAAGCAGGGGGATCTGCCTACAATGAGCAGTTCTTC.

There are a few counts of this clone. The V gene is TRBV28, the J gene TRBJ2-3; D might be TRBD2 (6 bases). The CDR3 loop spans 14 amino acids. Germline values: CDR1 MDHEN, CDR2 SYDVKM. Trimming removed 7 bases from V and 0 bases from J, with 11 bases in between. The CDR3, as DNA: TGTGCCAGCAAGAGCGGACTAAGCACAGATACGCAGTATTTT. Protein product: CASKSGLSTDTQYF.

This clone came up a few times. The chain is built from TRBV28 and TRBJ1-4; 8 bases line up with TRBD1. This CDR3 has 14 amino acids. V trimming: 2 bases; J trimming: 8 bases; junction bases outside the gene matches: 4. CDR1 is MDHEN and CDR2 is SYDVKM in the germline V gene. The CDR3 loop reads CASSLGTGLEKLFF. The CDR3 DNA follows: TGTGCCAGCAGTTTAGGGACAGGATTGGAAAAACTGTTTTTT.

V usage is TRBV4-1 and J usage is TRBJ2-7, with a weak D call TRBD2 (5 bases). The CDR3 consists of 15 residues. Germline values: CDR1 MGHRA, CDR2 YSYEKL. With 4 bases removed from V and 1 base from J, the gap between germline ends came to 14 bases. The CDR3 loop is CASSLGGRGSYEQYF. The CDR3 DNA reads TGCGCCAGCAGCCTTGGTGGGAGAGGTTCCTACGAGCAGTACTTC.

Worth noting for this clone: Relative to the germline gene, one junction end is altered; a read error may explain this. CDR3 coding DNA: TGTGCCAGCATGTCGGGCCAGCGGACCGTCCAGATCTTC. It is translated as CASMSGQRTVQIF. The rearrangement joins TRBV6-1 to TRBJ2-1; TRBD2 might be the D (5 bases). CDR1 MNHNS and CDR2 SASEGT come from the germline V gene. The CDR3 spans 13 residues.

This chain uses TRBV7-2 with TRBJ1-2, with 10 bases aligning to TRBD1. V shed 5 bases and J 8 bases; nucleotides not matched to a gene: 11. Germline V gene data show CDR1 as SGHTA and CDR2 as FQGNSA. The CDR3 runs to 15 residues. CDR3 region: CASSRWTGGFGGYTF. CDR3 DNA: TGTGCCAGCAGCCGTTGGACAGGGGGTTTCGGGGGCTACACCTTC.

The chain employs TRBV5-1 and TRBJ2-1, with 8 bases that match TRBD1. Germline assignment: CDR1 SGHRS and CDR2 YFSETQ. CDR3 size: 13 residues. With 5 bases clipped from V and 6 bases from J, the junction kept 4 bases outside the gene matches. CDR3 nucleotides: TGCGCCAGCAGAAATACAGGGGGCAATGAGCAGTTCTTC. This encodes CASRNTGGNEQFF. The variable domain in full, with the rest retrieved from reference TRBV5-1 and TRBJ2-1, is KAGVTQTPRYLIKTRGQQVTLSCSPISGHRSVSWYQQTPGQGLQFLFEYFSETQRNKGNFPGRFSGRQFSNSRSEMNVSTLELGDSALYLCASRNTGGNEQFFGPGTRLTVL.

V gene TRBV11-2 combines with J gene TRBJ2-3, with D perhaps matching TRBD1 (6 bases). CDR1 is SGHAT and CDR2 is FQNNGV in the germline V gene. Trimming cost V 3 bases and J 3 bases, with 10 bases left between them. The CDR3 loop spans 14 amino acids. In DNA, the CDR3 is TGTGCCAGCAGCTTCCAGGGGATTACAGATACGCAGTATTTT. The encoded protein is CASSFQGITDTQYF.

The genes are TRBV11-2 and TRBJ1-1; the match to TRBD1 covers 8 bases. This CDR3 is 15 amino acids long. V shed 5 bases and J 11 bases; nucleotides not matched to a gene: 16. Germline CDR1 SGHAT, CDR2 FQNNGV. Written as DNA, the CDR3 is TGTGCCAGCAGCCCAAGGACAGGGCGGGTAGGAACGGCTTTCTTT. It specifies CASSPRTGRVGTAFF.